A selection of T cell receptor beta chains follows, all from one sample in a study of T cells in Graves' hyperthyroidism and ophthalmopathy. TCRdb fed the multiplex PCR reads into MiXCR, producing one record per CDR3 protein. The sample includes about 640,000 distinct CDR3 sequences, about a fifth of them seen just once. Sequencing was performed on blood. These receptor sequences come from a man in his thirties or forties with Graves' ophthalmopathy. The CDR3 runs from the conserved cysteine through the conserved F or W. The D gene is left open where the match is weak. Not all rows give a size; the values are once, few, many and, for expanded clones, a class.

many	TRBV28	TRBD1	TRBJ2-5	TGTGCCAGCAGTCGACAGGGTTGGGAGACCCAGTACTTC	CASSRQGWETQYF
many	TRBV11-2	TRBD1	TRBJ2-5	TGTGCCAGCAGCCCCCAGGGGGTTCTGCAAGAGACCCAGTACTTC	CASSPQGVLQETQYF
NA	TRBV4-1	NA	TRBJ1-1	TGCGCCAGCAGCCAAGATATACGGACGAACACTGAAGCTTTCTTT	CASSQDIRTNTEAFF
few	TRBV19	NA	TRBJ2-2	TGTGCCAGTAGTATTGGCCAGGCCTACACCGGGGAGCTGTTTTTT	CASSIGQAYTGELFF
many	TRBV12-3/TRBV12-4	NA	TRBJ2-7	TGTGCCAGCAGTTTTACAGGAGAATCCTACGAGCAGTACTTC	CASSFTGESYEQYF
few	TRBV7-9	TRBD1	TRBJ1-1	TGTGCCAGCAGCCGCTCCGGACAGGGAGTGAACACTGAAGCTTTCTTT	CASSRSGQGVNTEAFF
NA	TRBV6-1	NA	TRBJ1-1	TGTGCCAGCAGTGAAGCCCGGGTAAGCACTGAAGCTTTCTTT	CASSEARVSTEAFF
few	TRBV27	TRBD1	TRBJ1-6	TGTGCCAGCAGTTTGGGGCAGGGGGCTTATTCACCCCTCCACTTT	CASSLGQGAYSPLHF
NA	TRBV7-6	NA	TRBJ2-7	TGTGCCAGCAGCTTAGAGGTCGGGAACCGACCTACCTACGAGCAGTACTTC	CASSLEVGNRPTYEQYF
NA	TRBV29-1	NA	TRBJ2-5	TGCAGCGTTGAGACCCAACTAGCCGAGACCCAGTACTTC	CSVETQLAETQYF
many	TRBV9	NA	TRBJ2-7	TGTGCCAGCAGCGTAGGACACCTTTCCTACGAGCAGTACTTC	CASSVGHLSYEQYF
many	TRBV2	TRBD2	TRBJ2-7	TGTGCCAGCATGACTAGCGGGGACTCCTACGAGCAGTACTTC	CASMTSGDSYEQYF
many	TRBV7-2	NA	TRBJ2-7	TGTGCCAGCAGCTCCCCGGGTGGCGGGGTCTACGAGCAGTACTTC	CASSSPGGGVYEQYF
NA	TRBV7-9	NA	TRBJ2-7	TGTGCCAGCCACGGGTGGGCCAAGACCTACGAGCAGTACTTC	CASHGWAKTYEQYF
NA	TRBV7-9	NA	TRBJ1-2	TGTGCCAGCAGCTTAGGTGCCAACAAGTATGGCTACACCTTC	CASSLGANKYGYTF
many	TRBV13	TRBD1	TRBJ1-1	TGTGCCAGCCTAAATCAGGGGGAAAACACTGAAGCTTTCTTT	CASLNQGENTEAFF
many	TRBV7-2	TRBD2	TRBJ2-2	TGTGCCAGCACCCGAAGAGCTAGCGGGACGAACACCGGGGAGCTGTTTTTT	CASTRRASGTNTGELFF
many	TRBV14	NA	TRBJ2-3	TGTGCCAGCAGCCCTATGCGGTCGTTCACAGATACGCAGTATTTT	CASSPMRSFTDTQYF
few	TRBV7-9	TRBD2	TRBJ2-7	TGTGCCAGCAGCTCGGGGGGGATCGGCTACGAGCAGTACTTC	CASSSGGIGYEQYF
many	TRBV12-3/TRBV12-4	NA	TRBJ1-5	TGTGCCAGCAGTCCCGCTAGGGGCCGACAGCCCCAGCATTTT	CASSPARGRQPQHF
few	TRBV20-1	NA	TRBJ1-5	TGCAGTGCTACCTCGGGCCGGCTTAATCAGCCCCAGCATTTT	CSATSGRLNQPQHF
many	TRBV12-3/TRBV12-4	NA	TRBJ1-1	TGTGCCAGCAGTTTATGGGGTTCGAACACTGAAGCTTTCTTT	CASSLWGSNTEAFF
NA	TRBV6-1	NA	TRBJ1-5	TGTGCCAGCAGTCCCGCCAGGGCCCAGCCCCAGCATTTT	CASSPARAQPQHF
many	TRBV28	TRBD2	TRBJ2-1	TGTGCCAGCAATCCCGGGACTAGCGGGAGAAGTTCGCAGTTCTTC	CASNPGTSGRSSQFF
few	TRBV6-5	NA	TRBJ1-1	TGTGCCAGCAGTTACTCTGGGGGGGGGGACACTGAAGCTTTCTTT	CASSYSGGGDTEAFF
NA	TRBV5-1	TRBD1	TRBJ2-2	TGCGCCAGCAGTTTAAAGACGCCGGGACAGGTGGACAGCGGGGAGCTGTTTTTT	CASSLKTPGQVDSGELFF
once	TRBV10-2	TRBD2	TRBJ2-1	TGCGCCAGCAGCCGAATATCCCCGGGACTAGCGGGAGTCGGGAATGAGCAGTTCTTC	CASSRISPGLAGVGNEQFF
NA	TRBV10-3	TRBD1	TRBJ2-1	TGTGCCATCGGGGACAGCTACAATGAGCAGTTCTTC	CAIGDSYNEQFF
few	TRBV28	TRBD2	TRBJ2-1	TGTGCCAGCAGTTTTCCTCAAAGGAGGGGACTAGGACGGGAGGAGCAGTTCTTC	CASSFPQRRGLGREEQFF
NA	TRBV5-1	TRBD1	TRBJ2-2	TGCGCCAGCAGCCTGAAGGGACAGGGTAACACCGGGGAGCTGTTTTTT	CASSLKGQGNTGELFF
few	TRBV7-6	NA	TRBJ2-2	TGTGCCAGCAGCTTAGAGACTGGTTCGAACACCGGGGAGCTGTTTTTT	CASSLETGSNTGELFF
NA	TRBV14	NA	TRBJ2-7	TGTGCCAGCAGCCAAGCCCGGACAATTACCTACGAGCAGTACTTC	CASSQARTITYEQYF
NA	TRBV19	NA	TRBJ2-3	TGTGCCAGTAGTATCGGCCAGCTCACAGATACGCAGTATTTT	CASSIGQLTDTQYF
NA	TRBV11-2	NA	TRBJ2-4	TGTGCCAGCAGCGGGCTCAGGGGAGCCAAAAACATTCAGTACTTC	CASSGLRGAKNIQYF
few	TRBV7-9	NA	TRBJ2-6	TGTGCCAGCAGCTTAGCCGGACCGCGCTCTGGGGCCAACGTCCTGACTTTC	CASSLAGPRSGANVLTF
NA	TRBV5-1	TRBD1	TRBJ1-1	TGCGCCAGCAGCTTAGGACAGGGAAACACTGAAACTTTCTTT	CASSLGQGNTETFF
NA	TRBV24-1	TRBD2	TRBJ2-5	TGTGCCACCAGCTTCCCGGGACTAGCGGCCCAAATCCAAGAGACCCAGTACTTC	CATSFPGLAAQIQETQYF
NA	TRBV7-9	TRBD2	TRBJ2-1	TGTGCCAGCTGGTCGGGCGGGAGTGGCGGCAATGAGCAGTTCTTC	CASWSGGSGGNEQFF
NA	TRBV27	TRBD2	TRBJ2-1	TGTGCCAGCAGTAAAAGCGGGAGAAATGAGCAGTTCTTC	CASSKSGRNEQFF
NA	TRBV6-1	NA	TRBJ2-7	TGTGCCAGCAGTGGGCGGGCGGCAGAGCAGTACTTC	CASSGRAAEQYF
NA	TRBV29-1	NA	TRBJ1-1	TGCAGCGTTGAAGATGCGACAGTAGCTGAAGCTTTCTTT	CSVEDATVAEAFF
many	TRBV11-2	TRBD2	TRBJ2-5	TGTGCCAGCAGCCAGGGACTAGCGCCAGGGGAGACCCAGTACTTC	CASSQGLAPGETQYF
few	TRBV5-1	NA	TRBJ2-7	TGCGCCAGCAGCGCCAACTCAGGGGTTTACGAGCAGTACTTC	CASSANSGVYEQYF
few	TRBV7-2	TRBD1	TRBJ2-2	TGTGCCAGCAGCCCTATACAGGGGGCGCCAACCGGGGAGCTGTTTTTT	CASSPIQGAPTGELFF
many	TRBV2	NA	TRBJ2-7	TGTGCCAGCAGGATCTCCTACGAGCAGTACTTC	CASRISYEQYF